The clone carrying this T cell receptor (beta chain) was counted only a few times. The sample comes from a study of T-cell reconstitution after alpha-beta-depleted transplantation in children. Germline CDR1 and CDR2: SGHVS and FNYEAQ. CDR3 length equals 16 residues. The V segment lost 4 bases and the J segment 2 bases; nucleotides outside the gene matches: 8. Construction of the TCRbeta library involved unique molecular identifiers. TCRdb re-derived calls from the PCR reads in MiXCR, one entry per CDR3 protein. The sample has about 500,000 distinct CDR3 sequences; 32% are singletons. The rearrangement links TRBV7-6 to TRBJ2-3; 8 bases are a match to TRBD2. The receptor comes from a human donor who donated a stem cell graft to a child with aplastic anemia. The sample was PBMCs from the stem cell graft donor, taken from the stem cell graft. CDR3 coding DNA: TGTGCCAGCAGCTCCGAAGGAGCGGGAGTCACAGATACGCAGTATTTT. This codes for CASSSEGAGVTDTQYF.